One sample yielded the 22 T cell receptor beta chains listed below, sequenced in a study of identical twins. TCRdb re-called the 5' RACE reads with MiXCR, one entry per CDR3 protein. The repertoire holds hundreds of thousands of distinct CDR3 sequences, with 9% to 15% as singletons. Separately, the same data were catalogued under a study of yellow fever vaccine responses in identical twins.

Sequenced material: CD8+ T cells sorted from blood. Receptors originate from a woman under 30 in good health.

Ten or more counts support this clonotype. The rearrangement links TRBV10-3 to TRBJ2-7; weak D call: TRBD2 (6 bases). CDR3 length: 12 residues. The germline gives CDR1 ENHRY, CDR2 SYGVKD. The V gene lost 3 bases and the J gene lost 3 bases, with 6 bases spanning the gap. Here the CDR3 DNA reads TGTGCCATCAGTGACGGGGGCTACGAGCAGTACGTC. Translation gives CAISDGGYEQYV.

This chain uses TRBV7-9 with TRBJ2-3; maybe TRBD2 (6 bases). CDR3 length: 14 residues. Germline lookup yields CDR1 SEHNR and CDR2 FQNEAQ (reference sequence). Trimming shortened V by 7 bases and J by 1 base, and 12 bases separated the two germline ends. The CDR3 sequence is CASISGVRTDTQYF. CDR3 nucleotides: TGTGCCAGCATCTCGGGGGTCCGCACAGATACGCAGTATTTT.

This clonotype has a count of ten or more. The rearrangement links TRBV4-1 to TRBJ1-3; D is perhaps TRBD1 (5 bases). Trimming took 6 bases from V and 0 from J, leaving 12 bases between them. From germline, CDR1 is MGHRA and CDR2 YSYEKL. The CDR3 extends over 15 amino acids. CDR3 nucleotides: TGCGCCAGCAGGGCACGGGGCGACTCTGGAAACACCATATATTTT. Amino acid sequence: CASRARGDSGNTIYF.

The chain joins TRBV27 to TRBJ2-1; D possibly matches TRBD1 or TRBD2 (5 bases each). The length of the CDR3 is 16 residues. V dropped 6 bases and J dropped 8 bases, with 23 bases sitting between them. Germline V lookup: CDR1 MNHEY, CDR2 SMNVEV (reference sequence). The CDR3 DNA sequence: TGTGCCAGCAGCCCGCTTCGGGTGAGGGGTGGGGATGAGCAGTTCTTC. It yields the protein CASSPLRVRGGDEQFF.

In this sample, this clonotype turned up many times. The rearrangement uses TRBV2 and TRBJ2-7; 7 bases line up with TRBD2. The J segment lost 0 bases and the V segment lost 1 base, leaving 6 bases of the junction unmatched. Germline CDR1 reads SNHLY; CDR2 reads FYNNEI. CDR3 size: 16 residues. The DNA for the CDR3 is TGTGCCAGCAGTGAAGATGGGGAGGGTAGCTCCTACGAGCAGTACTTC. It translates to CASSEDGEGSSYEQYF.

The chain joins TRBV29-1 to TRBJ1-1; D remains ambiguous. This CDR3 region has 12 residues. Germline CDR1 SQVTM, CDR2 ANQGSEA. V lost 4 bases and J lost 4, with 10 bases in between. The CDR3 DNA sequence: TGCAGCGTTGGGAGCATGAGCACTGAAGCTTTCTTT. As protein: CSVGSMSTEAFF.

This chain uses TRBV3-1 with TRBJ2-5; D might be TRBD2 (5 bases). In germline, CDR1 is LGHDT, CDR2 YNNKEL (reference sequence). Between the trimmed V and J ends, which lost 5 bases and 4 bases, there was a span of 17 bases. The CDR3 consists of 15 residues. The CDR3 protein is CASSEGLGGPETQYF. CDR3 nucleotides: TGTGCCAGCAGCGAGGGTCTAGGAGGCCCAGAGACCCAGTACTTC.

This chain joins TRBV3-1 and TRBJ2-5, with D perhaps assigned TRBD1 or TRBD2 (6 bases each). Per germline, CDR1 LGHDT and CDR2 YNNKEL (reference sequence). The CDR3 runs 14 residues. With 0 bases removed from V and 4 bases from J, the gap between germline ends came to 9 bases. The CDR3 loop is CASSQEPGAETQYF. The CDR3 nucleotides read TGTGCCAGCAGCCAAGAGCCGGGGGCAGAGACCCAGTACTTC.

This clonotype was seen once. This chain's CDR3 is CATSRTSGGPLNEQFF. The DNA of the CDR3 is TGTGCCACCAGCAGGACTAGCGGGGGGCCCCTCAATGAGCAGTTCTTC. J is TRBJ2-1 and V is TRBV15; TRBD2 aligns across 13 bases. Germline V gene sequence: CDR1 LNHNV, CDR2 YYDKDF (reference sequence). The CDR3 contains 16 residues. J was trimmed by 6 bases and V by 3 bases; bases with no gene match: 5.

The rearrangement links TRBV4-1 to TRBJ1-4, with D unclear. The germline V gene has CDR1 MGHRA and CDR2 YSYEKL. This CDR3 spans 15 amino acids. V gave up 3 bases and J gave up 0 bases, with 8 bases separating them. The CDR3 loop is CASSHPVATNEKLFF. CDR3 DNA sequence: TGCGCCAGCAGCCACCCAGTTGCAACTAATGAAAAACTGTTTTTT.

The table lists this clonotype with a few counts. The V and J genes are TRBV4-1 and TRBJ2-2; 9 bases agree with TRBD2. V dropped 3 bases and J dropped 3; count of bases not matched to a gene: 2. This CDR3 is 15 amino acids long. Germline CDR1 reads MGHRA; CDR2 reads YSYEKL. CDR3 residues: CASSHAGGDTGELFF. The CDR3 DNA sequence: TGCGCCAGCAGCCATGCGGGAGGGGACACCGGGGAGCTGTTTTTT.

In this sample, this clonotype turned up a few times. The J gene is TRBJ2-3, the V gene TRBV7-9; 14 bases agree with TRBD2. Germline CDR1 and CDR2: SEHNR and FQNEAQ (reference sequence). This CDR3 is 17 amino acids long. The V segment lost 1 base and the J segment 3 bases; nucleotides outside the gene matches: 3. CDR3 amino acids: CASSLGGLAGETDTQYF. CDR3 bases: TGTGCCAGCAGCTTAGGGGGACTAGCGGGAGAAACAGATACGCAGTATTTT.

This clonotype came up a few times. J is TRBJ1-5 and V is TRBV27; 7 nucleotides match TRBD1. Per the germline V gene, CDR1 is MNHEY and CDR2 is SMNVEV (reference sequence). V gave up 4 bases and J gave up 6 bases; unmatched junction bases: 9. This CDR3 is built from 15 residues. The CDR3: CASSSGQANSQPQHF. In DNA, the CDR3 is TGTGCCAGCAGTTCCGGACAGGCCAATAGTCAGCCCCAGCATTTT.

As for this clonotype: This clone may be a read error of a much larger clone one base away. This sequence joins TRBV7-8 and TRBJ2-1; the D is unclear. Trimming shortened V by 3 bases and J by 12 bases, and 9 bases separated the two germline ends. Germline V gene lookup returns CDR1 SGHVS and CDR2 FQNEAQ. The CDR3 totals 11 residues. The CDR3 sequence is CASSFPPRQFF. In nucleotides, the CDR3 is TGTGCCAGCAGCTTCCCTCCGAGGCAGTTCTTC.

Only a few counts were recorded for this clonotype. This rearrangement joins TRBV11-2 to TRBJ2-1; the match to TRBD2 covers 11 bases. V was pared by 0 bases and J by 9 bases, with 7 bases of the junction left unmatched. Per germline, CDR1 SGHAT and CDR2 FQNNGV. The CDR3 contains 16 residues. The CDR3 is CASSLDLLAGEFEQFF. The CDR3 coding sequence is TGTGCCAGCAGCTTAGATTTACTAGCGGGAGAGTTTGAGCAGTTCTTC.

In this sample, this clonotype turned up many times. The genes are TRBV9 and TRBJ2-1; 7 bases line up with TRBD2. The trim removed 0 bases at V and 4 bases at J, leaving 4 bases unmatched. The CDR3 consists of 15 residues. Germline loops: CDR1 SGDLS, CDR2 YYNGEE. The CDR3 region is CASSVGLAVYNEQFF. In DNA, the CDR3 is TGTGCCAGCAGCGTAGGGCTAGCGGTTTACAATGAGCAGTTCTTC.

This sequence joins TRBV20-1 and TRBJ2-7; 7 positions match TRBD1. V gave up 4 bases and J gave up 1 base; unmatched junction bases: 4. CDR3 length equals 13 residues. Germline-derived CDR1 and CDR2 are DFQATT and SNEGSKA (reference sequence). CDR3 DNA: TGCAGTGCTACGACAGGGCTTTCCTACGAGCAGTACTTC. It encodes CSATTGLSYEQYF.

This clonotype was recorded many times. This chain links TRBV12-3 or TRBV12-4 with TRBJ1-5; no firm D call. This CDR3 contains 15 residues. Trimming pared 3 bases from V and 2 bases from J, leaving 11 bases between. The CDR3 spells CASSFGSVGNQPQHF. As DNA, the CDR3 is TGTGCCAGCAGTTTCGGGTCAGTGGGCAATCAGCCCCAGCATTTT.

This clonotype was seen only a few times. The V call is TRBV12-3 or TRBV12-4, the J call TRBJ1-6; no clear D. The CDR3 runs 11 residues. The V end lost 8 bases, the J end lost 9 bases, and 8 bases lay between the germline ends. This chain's CDR3 is CASGSGSPLHF. CDR3 sequence (DNA): TGTGCCAGCGGTAGCGGTTCACCCCTCCACTTT.

This clonotype was recorded a few times. This chain uses TRBV6-1 with TRBJ2-7; 7 bases match TRBD2. V shed 3 bases, J shed 4 bases, and the junction held 6 bases outside the gene matches. This CDR3 contains 14 residues. Germline V gene lookup returns CDR1 MNHNS and CDR2 SASEGT. The CDR3 here is CASSEGTSVYEQYV. CDR3 bases: TGTGCCAGCAGTGAGGGAACTAGCGTATACGAGCAGTACGTC.

The sample holds a few counts of this clonotype. V and J are TRBV7-9 and TRBJ2-3; no clear D gene. The CDR3 length is 13 residues. V lost 6 bases, J lost 6 bases, and 13 bases lay in between. Germline-derived CDR1 and CDR2 are SEHNR and FQNEAQ (reference sequence). The CDR3 loop is CASSPKQSDTQYF. As DNA, the CDR3 is TGTGCCAGCAGTCCCAAACAGAGCGATACGCAGTATTTT. Filled out from reference TRBV7-9 and TRBJ2-3, the complete variable domain reads DTGVSQNPRHKITKRGQNVTFRCDPISEHNRLYWYRQTLGQGPEFLTYFQNEAQLEKSRLLSDRFSAERPKGSFSTLEIQRTEQGDSAMYLCASSPKQSDTQYFGPGTRLTVL.

There are a few counts of this clonotype. The rearrangement joins TRBV5-8 to TRBJ2-1; 9 bases are shared with TRBD2. The V gene's germline CDR1 is SGHTS and CDR2 YDEGEE. There are 13 residues in the CDR3. V trimming: 7 bases; J trimming: 7 bases; junction bases outside the gene matches: 6. CDR3 sequence (DNA): TGTGCCAGCGCGCTAGCGGGATGGAATGAGCAGTTCTTC. Amino acids: CASALAGWNEQFF.